Listed below are T cell receptor delta chains from one sample, sequenced in a study of delta chains in infants with herpesvirus infections. TCRdb fed the RT-PCR reads into CATT to redo clone calling. In the table there are roughly 1,500 delta-chain clones, almost 30% of which are singletons. The source material was peripheral blood, sampled at time point 1 of longitudinal follow-up. Receptor source: a human donor who was a Ugandan infant, either HIV-exposed or HIV-unexposed (not recorded which). CDR3s leave out the opening cysteine and the closing phenylalanine or tryptophan.

CDR3: ACDYWGIRSWDTRQMF; J: TRDJ3; V: TRDV2
CDR3: AVLKSKKDPLLGDTITDKLI; J: TRDJ1; V: TRAV36/DV7
CDR3: AVGTPTCSSPSTPTFHKLI; J: TRDJ1; V: TRAV36/DV7
CDR3: ASAAGLPPKLHTDKLI; J: TRDJ1; V: TRDV3
CDR3: ALGAPAPLGWGIRVDKLI; J: TRDJ1; V: TRDV1
CDR3: AARTNFLRGWGIGTDKLI; J: TRDJ1; V: TRAV29/DV5
CDR3: ACDRELGDTDKLI; J: TRDJ1; V: TRDV2
CDR3: ALGEPLNWGILSADKLI; J: TRDJ1; V: TRDV1
CDR3: ALGERALLRLLGDTLTDKLI; J: TRDJ1; V: TRDV1
CDR3: ACDSVLGGDLTAQLF; J: TRDJ2; V: TRDV2